This T cell receptor (beta chain) was observed in a study of blood T cell repertoires in COVID-19. As for the study in general: Acute and convalescent COVID-19 samples came from the United States, Italy and Spain.

This table comes from immunoSEQ multiplex PCR, and its TCRdb copy is limited to in-frame clones, with some not included. Among around 150,000 clones, under 85% were seen once, and the ten largest hold roughly 3.6%. This clone has a handful of counts. The receptor was isolated from a woman older than 75 with acute or convalescent COVID-19. Specimen: peripheral blood.

For the CDR3, the DNA is TGTGCCAGCAGCTTGGGATCCGGGGAGGTTGGCTACACCTTC. Translated: CASSLGSGEVGYTF. The chain carries TRBV5-4 and TRBJ1-2; D is uncertain. V was pared by 0 bases and J by 7 bases, with 13 bases between. This CDR3 contains 14 residues. CDR1 SGHNT and CDR2 YYREEE come from the germline V gene (reference sequence).